This paragraph reports one T cell receptor (beta chain). Antigen unknown. This sample was included in a study of OX40 agonist ivuxolimab in advanced cancers. Broader study findings: Among T cells, CD8+ cells averaged more expanded clones than CD4+ cells.

This table comes from immunoSEQ multiplex PCR, and its TCRdb copy is limited to in-frame clones, with some not included. Of tens of thousands of clones detected, over 75% appear once; the ten largest clones hold roughly 2.1%. The V and J ends lost 6 bases and 4 bases, in that order; junction bases with no gene match: 17. This CDR3 is 19 amino acids long. Germline CDR1 reads MNHEY; CDR2 reads SMNVEV (reference sequence). The material sequenced was CD4+ or CD8+ T cells sorted from blood, taken in a trial of the OX40 agonist ivuxolimab. The receptor's source is an adult with an advanced solid tumor such as melanoma, head and neck, liver or kidney cancer. The gene calls are TRBV27 and TRBJ2-1, with 11 bases that match TRBD2. CDR3 coding DNA: TGTGCCAGCAGGATTCAGGGGGCGGGGGCTAGCGGGAGGTACAATGAGCAGTTCTTC. This encodes CASRIQGAGASGRYNEQFF.